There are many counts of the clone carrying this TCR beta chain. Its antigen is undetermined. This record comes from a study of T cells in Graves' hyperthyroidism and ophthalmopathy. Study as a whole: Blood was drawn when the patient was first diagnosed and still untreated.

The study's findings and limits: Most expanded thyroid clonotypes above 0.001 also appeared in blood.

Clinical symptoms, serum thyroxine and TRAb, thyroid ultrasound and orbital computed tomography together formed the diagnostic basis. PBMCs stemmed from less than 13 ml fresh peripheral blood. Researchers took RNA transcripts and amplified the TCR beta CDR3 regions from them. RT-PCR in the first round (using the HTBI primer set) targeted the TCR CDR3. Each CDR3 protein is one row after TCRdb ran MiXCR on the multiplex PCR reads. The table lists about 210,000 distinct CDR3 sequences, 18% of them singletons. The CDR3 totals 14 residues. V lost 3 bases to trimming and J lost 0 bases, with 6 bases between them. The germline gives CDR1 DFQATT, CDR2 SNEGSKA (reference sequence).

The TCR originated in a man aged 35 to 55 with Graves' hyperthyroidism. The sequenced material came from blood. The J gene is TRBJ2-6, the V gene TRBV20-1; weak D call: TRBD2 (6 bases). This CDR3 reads CSARGGSGANVLTF. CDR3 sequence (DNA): TGCAGTGCTAGGGGGGGCTCTGGGGCCAACGTCCTGACTTTC.